A selection of T cell receptor beta chains follows, all from one sample in a study of OX40 agonist ivuxolimab in advanced cancers. Profiled with immunoSEQ multiplex PCR; TCRdb holds only in-frame clones, not every one. The repertoire has tens of thousands of clones, 70% to 90% of them found once; the top ten carry over 0.35%. This specimen was CD4+ or CD8+ T cells sorted from blood, taken in a trial of the OX40 agonist ivuxolimab. The receptors originated from an adult with an advanced solid tumor such as melanoma, head and neck, liver or kidney cancer. Each CDR3 is given with its conserved first and last residue. A D gene is named only where the DNA matches it firmly. Rows give clone size only sometimes, using once, few, many, or a class for an expanded clone.

d_call j_call clone_size v_call cdr3_nt cdr3_aa
NA TRBJ2-5 NA TRBV5-6 TGTGCCAGCAGCTCCGGACTGGCACAAGAGACCCAGTACTTC CASSSGLAQETQYF
TRBD1 TRBJ2-3 NA TRBV5-4 TGTGCCAGCAGTCTTGGGACAGGGTATATCAATACGCAGTATTTT CASSLGTGYINTQYF
NA TRBJ2-1 NA TRBV18 TGTGCCAGCTCACCACCGAGAATAGGCTCCAGCTCCTACAATGAGCAGTTCTTC CASSPPRIGSSSYNEQFF
NA TRBJ2-1 once TRBV29-1 TGCAGCGTTGACCTGGCCTACAATGAGCAGTTCTTC CSVDLAYNEQFF
NA TRBJ1-4 NA TRBV10-3 TGTGCCATCAGTGAGTCCGGCCAGGGTGTCGAAAAACTGTTTTTT CAISESGQGVEKLFF
NA TRBJ1-2 NA TRBV19 TGTGCCAGTAGGAGCGGGCAGACTAACTATGGCTACACCTTC CASRSGQTNYGYTF
TRBD2 TRBJ2-1 NA TRBV5-1 TGCGCCAGCAGCCCGGGACTAGCGGGCAACAATGAGCAGTTCTTC CASSPGLAGNNEQFF
NA TRBJ2-1 NA TRBV29-1 TGCAGCGTTGCGGGGCGGCTCTCGGATGAGCAGTTCTTC CSVAGRLSDEQFF
TRBD1 TRBJ1-4 NA TRBV5-6 TGTGCCAGCAGCTTCAACAGGGGGAATGAAAAACTGTTTTTT CASSFNRGNEKLFF
TRBD2 TRBJ2-3 once TRBV6-1 TGTGCCACTACGCTTACTCGGGAGGACGCAGATACGCAGTATTTT CATTLTREDADTQYF
NA TRBJ2-1 NA TRBV29-1 TGCAGCGTTGTTTTTTCGCTGATCAGCGTCGATGAGCAGTTCTTC CSVVFSLISVDEQFF
NA TRBJ2-1 NA TRBV18 TGTGCCAGCTCACCTAGCTCCTACAATGAGCAGTTCTTC CASSPSSYNEQFF
TRBD2 TRBJ2-3 NA TRBV27 TGTGCCAGCAGCCGGGGGGTTGATACGCAGTATTTT CASSRGVDTQYF
TRBD1 TRBJ1-2 NA TRBV6-1 TGTGCCAGCATGGGACAGGACTATGGCTACACCTTC CASMGQDYGYTF
TRBD2 TRBJ2-3 NA TRBV10-2 TGCGCCAGCAAAGCGGGTAGCGGGAGTGCAGATACGCAGTATTTT CASKAGSGSADTQYF